This entry lists 31 T cell receptor beta chains sequenced from one sample in a study of T cells in Graves' hyperthyroidism and ophthalmopathy. Authors of the study amplified TCR beta CDR3 regions from RNA transcripts. First-round RT-PCR of the TCR CDR3 relied on the HTBI primer set. MiXCR was run by TCRdb on the multiplex PCR reads, yielding one entry per CDR3 protein. The sample carries about 380,000 distinct CDR3 sequences, roughly 15% recorded once. Sequenced: blood. These receptors came from a woman in her thirties with Graves' ophthalmopathy.

The rearrangement links TRBV29-1 to TRBJ1-3; D call uncertain. CDR1 SQVTM and CDR2 ANQGSEA come from the germline V gene. V was shortened by 2 bases and J by 4 bases, with 9 bases between the two germline ends. The CDR3 is made up of 13 amino acids. The chain's CDR3 is CSVEKSAGNTIYF. CDR3 coding DNA: TGCAGCGTTGAAAAATCGGCGGGAAACACCATATATTTT. The variable domain in full, completed from reference TRBV29-1 and TRBJ1-3, reads SAVISQKPSRDICQRGTSLTIQCQVDSQVTMMFWYRQQPGQSLTLIATANQGSEATYESGFVIDKFPISRPNLTFSTLTVSNMSPEDSSIYLCSVEKSAGNTIYFGEGSWLTVV.

This chain connects TRBV14 to TRBJ2-7; TRBD2 is a possible D gene (7 bases). The CDR3 is 13 residues long. Trimming cost V 4 bases and J 3 bases, with 10 bases left between them. Germline V gene lookup returns CDR1 SGHDN and CDR2 FVKESK. The CDR3 DNA reads as TGTGCCAGCAGCCGGGGGGGCCACTACGAGCAGTACTTC. It is translated as CASSRGGHYEQYF. The full variable domain, rest sourced from reference TRBV14 and TRBJ2-7, is EAGVTQFPSHSVIEKGQTVTLRCDPISGHDNLYWYRRVMGKEIKFLLHFVKESKQDESGMPNNRFLAERTGGTYSTLKVQPAELEDSGVYFCASSRGGHYEQYFGPGTRLTVT.

The rearrangement uses TRBV29-1 and TRBJ2-1; D not certain. Trimming took 3 bases from V and 0 from J, leaving 15 bases between them. Germline V gene sequence: CDR1 SQVTM, CDR2 ANQGSEA. This CDR3 spans 16 amino acids. The CDR3 DNA reads as TGCAGCGTTGATTTCCCGTTTTATAGCTCCTACAATGAGCAGTTCTTC. Encoded protein: CSVDFPFYSSYNEQFF.

Ten or more counts support this clonotype. V usage is TRBV7-8 and J usage is TRBJ2-2; 7 bases agree with TRBD1. The CDR3 contains 14 residues. V trimming: 5 bases; J trimming: 3 bases; junction bases outside the gene matches: 3. From germline, CDR1 is SGHVS and CDR2 FQNEAQ. The CDR3 nucleotides are TGTGCCAGCAGCAGAGGGACAGACACCGGGGAGCTGTTTTTT. It encodes CASSRGTDTGELFF.

This clonotype was seen at least ten times. This rearrangement joins TRBV20-1 to TRBJ1-4, with 8 bases lining up with TRBD1. Trimming removed 6 bases from V and 8 bases from J; junction bases left unmatched: 8. Germline CDR1 DFQATT, CDR2 SNEGSKA (reference sequence). This CDR3 comprises 13 residues. DNA of the CDR3: TGCAGTGCACCGGACAGGGCTGACGAAAAACTGTTTTTT. Translating gives CSAPDRADEKLFF.

The V and J genes are TRBV5-6 and TRBJ2-6; weak D call: TRBD2 (6 bases). The CDR3 spans 16 residues. Germline CDR1 is SGHDT and CDR2 is YYEEEE. V was pared by 2 bases and J by 3 bases, with 12 bases between. CDR3 nucleotide sequence: TGTGCCAGCAGCTTTAGAAGGACTAATGGGGCCAACGTCCTGACTTTC. Translation gives CASSFRRTNGANVLTF.

This clonotype was picked up a small number of times. The chain couples TRBV7-3 to TRBJ1-5; D is undetermined. Trimming removed 7 bases at V and 6 bases at J, with 4 bases between. The germline gives CDR1 SGHTA, CDR2 FQGTGA. The CDR3 runs 10 residues. The CDR3 DNA follows: TGTGCCAGCACTCCTCAGCCCCAGCATTTT. Encoded protein: CASTPQPQHF.

This clonotype has ten or more counts. The V call is TRBV20-1, the J call TRBJ1-6, with D possibly TRBD1 on 5 matching bases. The CDR3 totals 13 residues. Germline V gene lookup returns CDR1 DFQATT and CDR2 SNEGSKA (reference sequence). CDR3: CSLAGSNNSPLHF. The DNA of the CDR3 is TGCAGCCTAGCAGGGTCAAATAATTCACCCCTCCACTTT.

This clonotype was found many times. This rearrangement joins TRBV11-2 to TRBJ1-6, with 8 bases identical to TRBD1. CDR3 length: 15 amino acids. The J segment lost 7 bases and the V segment lost 5 bases, leaving 7 bases of the junction unmatched. Per germline, CDR1 SGHAT and CDR2 FQNNGV. CDR3 in amino acids: CASSKHRQGNSPLHF. CDR3 in DNA: TGTGCCAGCAGCAAACACCGACAGGGGAATTCACCCCTCCACTTT. The entire variable domain, with the rest obtained from reference TRBV11-2 and TRBJ1-6, is as follows: EAGVAQSPRYKIIEKRQSVAFWCNPISGHATLYWYQQILGQGPKLLIQFQNNGVVDDSQLPKDRFSAERLKGVDSTLKIQPAKLEDSAVYLCASSKHRQGNSPLHFGNGTRLTVT.

This clonotype was found a few times. The chain employs TRBV4-1 and TRBJ2-4; D might be TRBD1 (7 bases). Deletions cut 0 bases from V and 6 bases from J, with 21 bases between. The germline gives CDR1 MGHRA, CDR2 YSYEKL. The CDR3 totals 18 residues. CDR3 sequence: CASSQEGGTASSSNIQYF. The CDR3 DNA sequence: TGCGCCAGCAGCCAAGAAGGCGGGACAGCAAGTTCTTCAAACATTCAGTACTTC.

There are many counts of this clonotype. The chain couples TRBV11-3 to TRBJ2-2; TRBD1 might be the D (5 bases). The CDR3 has 18 amino acids. Trimming pared 1 base from V and 1 base from J, leaving 16 bases between. The germline gives CDR1 SGHNT, CDR2 YENEEA. This CDR3 is CASSLGLGAFENTGELFF. The CDR3 DNA reads as TGTGCCAGCAGCTTAGGGCTTGGGGCGTTCGAGAACACCGGGGAGCTGTTTTTT.

This clonotype was detected many times. CDR3 protein: CASSFSRAGNTIYF. In DNA form, the CDR3 reads TGTGCCAGCAGTTTCTCCAGGGCTGGAAACACCATATATTTT. This chain uses TRBV12-3 or TRBV12-4 with TRBJ1-3; TRBD1 might be the D (5 bases). CDR3 length equals 14 residues. The V and J ends lost 3 bases and 2 bases respectively, with 8 bases between them.

The gene calls are TRBV27 and TRBJ2-2; D is undetermined. There are 14 residues in the CDR3. The germline CDR1 and CDR2 sequences are MNHEY and SMNVEV (reference sequence). Deletions cut 5 bases from V and 0 bases from J, with 7 bases between. As DNA, the CDR3 is TGTGCCAGCAGTCCCCTATCGAACACCGGGGAGCTGTTTTTT. This sequence encodes CASSPLSNTGELFF.

The chain has TRBV28 and TRBJ2-7; 13 bases are a match to TRBD2. Trimming at V came to 2 bases and at J to 9 bases, leaving 16 bases not matched to a gene. CDR3 length: 18 amino acids. Per the germline V gene, CDR1 is MDHEN and CDR2 is SYDVKM. CDR3 DNA: TGTGCCAGCAGTTTAAACGGACCGCAGACTAGCGGGGGGTTGGGGCAGTACTTC. This sequence encodes CASSLNGPQTSGGLGQYF.

Ten or more counts support this clonotype. The J gene is TRBJ2-2, the V gene TRBV29-1; D gene ambiguous. V lost 7 bases and J 0 bases, leaving 9 bases between the germline ends. Germline loops: CDR1 SQVTM, CDR2 ANQGSEA. The length of the CDR3 is 13 residues. The CDR3 spells CSGEETNTGELFF. The CDR3 bases are TGCAGCGGAGAGGAGACGAACACCGGGGAGCTGTTTTTT.

In its sample, this clonotype was seen a few times. V and J are TRBV10-2 and TRBJ1-2, with D perhaps matching TRBD1 (5 bases). V was trimmed by 0 bases and J by 3 bases, leaving 17 bases between them. CDR1 and CDR2 (germline): WSHSY, SAAADI. The CDR3 spans 17 residues. As DNA, the CDR3 is TGCGCCAGCAGTGAGTCGATTCGGGGGGGAACTCACTATGGCTACACCTTC. Protein: CASSESIRGGTHYGYTF.

With respect to this clonotype: A much larger clone lies a single base off, so this may be a read error. The rearrangement uses TRBV6-1 and TRBJ2-1, with a tentative D call TRBD2 (5 bases). The end of the DNA aligns better with TRBJ2-7, so the J call may be wrong. Germline loops: CDR1 MNHNS, CDR2 SASEGT. This CDR3 comprises 17 residues. CDR3 residues: CASAANRGIDSYNEQYF. CDR3 coding DNA: TGTGCCAGCGCCGCAAACCGAGGGATTGACTCCTACAATGAGCAGTACTTC.

This chain uses TRBV2 with TRBJ2-3; 8 nucleotides line up with TRBD2. Trimming removed 6 bases from V and 6 bases from J; junction bases left unmatched: 14. The CDR3 sequence is 16 residues long. Germline V gives CDR1 SNHLY, CDR2 FYNNEI. DNA for the CDR3: TGTGCCAGCAGCGTCATTTGGCGGGGGGCGAGTGATACGCAGTATTTT. It encodes CASSVIWRGASDTQYF.

CDR3 in amino acids: CASSINSGNTIYF. CDR3 bases: TGTGCCAGTAGTATAAATTCTGGAAACACCATATATTTT. The rearrangement links TRBV19 to TRBJ1-3, with no clear D. From germline, CDR1 is LNHDA and CDR2 SQIVND (reference sequence). The V gene lost 2 bases and the J gene lost 1 base, with 3 bases spanning the gap. The length of the CDR3 is 13 residues. The whole variable domain, filled in from reference TRBV19 and TRBJ1-3, reads DGGITQSPKYLFRKEGQNVTLSCEQNLNHDAMYWYRQDPGQGLRLIYYSQIVNDFQKGDIAEGYSVSREKKESFPLTVTSAQKNPTAFYLCASSINSGNTIYFGEGSWLTVV.

There are many counts of this clonotype. This chain uses TRBV27 with TRBJ2-7; a weak D match, TRBD2 (7 bases). The germline CDR1 and CDR2 sequences are MNHEY and SMNVEV (reference sequence). Trimming shortened V by 5 bases and J by 3 bases, and 17 bases separated the two germline ends. The CDR3 runs to 15 residues. The CDR3 DNA reads TGTGCCAGCAGTCCAGGAGGGGGGGGAGGCTACGAGCAGTACTTC. Amino acids: CASSPGGGGGYEQYF.

This clonotype has a count of ten or more. At one end, the junction sequence differs from germline, possibly due to a read error. This chain uses TRBV7-7 with TRBJ2-1; D gene uncertain. The CDR3 length is 18 residues. Germline loops: CDR1 SSHAT, CDR2 FNYEAQ (reference sequence). In nucleotides, the CDR3 is TGTGCTAGCAGCTTAGCTGGGCGCTGGGATCTGGCCTACAATGAGCAGTTCTTC. Its translation: CASSLAGRWDLAYNEQFF.

This clonotype occurred many times. This chain links TRBV4-1 with TRBJ1-2; D remains ambiguous. Trimming took 0 bases from V and 2 from J, leaving 19 bases between them. Per germline, CDR1 MGHRA and CDR2 YSYEKL. The CDR3 extends over 18 amino acids. CDR3 DNA: TGCGCCAGCAGCCAAGATCTGGAAGGGCCCCATTCGAACTATGGCTACACCTTC. Translation: CASSQDLEGPHSNYGYTF.

The V call is TRBV5-4, the J call TRBJ2-6; weak D call: TRBD2 (6 bases). Germline V gene data show CDR1 as SGHNT and CDR2 as YYREEE (reference sequence). Deletions cut 4 bases from V and 2 bases from J, with 13 bases between. The CDR3 has 16 amino acids. In DNA form, the CDR3 reads TGTGCCAGCAGCCCGTTGTCGGGGGCTGGGGCCAACGTCCTGACTTTC. Protein sequence: CASSPLSGAGANVLTF. Supplemented by reference TRBV5-4 and TRBJ2-6, the full variable domain reads ETGVTQSPTHLIKTRGQQVTLRCSSQSGHNTVSWYQQALGQGPQFIFQYYREEENGRGNFPPRFSGLQFPNYSSELNVNALELDDSALYLCASSPLSGAGANVLTFGAGSRLTVL.

The sample holds many counts of this clonotype. The J gene is TRBJ2-2, the V gene TRBV5-1; either TRBD1 or TRBD2 may supply D (5 bases each). V gave up 1 base and J gave up 1 base, with 11 bases separating them. Germline V gene sequence: CDR1 SGHRS, CDR2 YFSETQ. The CDR3 length is 16 residues. The chain's CDR3 is CASSLTPGRNTGELFF. In DNA form, the CDR3 reads TGCGCCAGCAGCTTGACCCCAGGGAGGAACACCGGGGAGCTGTTTTTT.

Ten or more counts support this clonotype. The V gene is TRBV5-5, the J gene TRBJ1-2, with D hard to call. Trimming cost V 1 base and J 6 bases, with 10 bases left between them. CDR1 is SGHKS, CDR2 YYEKEE, per germline (reference sequence). The CDR3 length is 13 residues. The CDR3 DNA reads as TGTGCCAGCAGCTTGATATCTGGTGATGGCTACACCTTC. This translates into CASSLISGDGYTF.

This clonotype was seen many times. This chain links TRBV20-1 with TRBJ2-3, with 14 nucleotides matching TRBD2. Per germline, CDR1 DFQATT and CDR2 SNEGSKA (reference sequence). CDR3 length equals 14 residues. V lost 6 bases, J lost 4 bases, and 3 bases stayed unmatched. The CDR3 DNA is TGCAGTGCGTCGGGACTAGCGGGGGCAGATACGCAGTATTTT. Translated: CSASGLAGADTQYF.

This chain connects TRBV4-2 to TRBJ2-7; TRBD2 matches 8 bases. V was clipped by 0 bases and J by 7 bases; unmatched bases: 8. The germline gives CDR1 LGHNA, CDR2 YNFKEQ. The CDR3 is 15 residues long. CDR3 sequence: CASSQDGTSGSEQYF. CDR3 nucleotide sequence: TGTGCCAGCAGCCAAGATGGAACTAGCGGCTCGGAGCAGTACTTC.

This clonotype was counted at least ten times. The chain couples TRBV20-1 to TRBJ2-3; perhaps TRBD2 as D (5 bases). V was cut by 5 bases and J by 2 bases, with 17 bases left in between. CDR1 DFQATT and CDR2 SNEGSKA come from the germline V gene (reference sequence). The CDR3 is 15 amino acids. The CDR3 DNA reads as TGCAGTGCTCCCCCAATCCCGGGGAACACAGATACGCAGTATTTT. Its protein product is CSAPPIPGNTDTQYF.

The rearrangement links TRBV10-2 to TRBJ1-5, with D unresolved. V lost 4 bases to trimming and J lost 4 bases, with 8 bases between them. CDR1 and CDR2 from the germline V gene are WSHSY and SAAADI. The CDR3 extends over 13 amino acids. The CDR3 region is CASSGTDNQPQHF. The CDR3 coding sequence is TGCGCCAGCAGTGGGACGGATAATCAGCCCCAGCATTTT.

This clonotype was seen repeatedly, ten times or more. The gene calls are TRBV11-2 and TRBJ2-5, with 16 bases aligning to TRBD2. From germline, CDR1 is SGHAT and CDR2 FQNNGV. V lost 3 bases and J lost 5; bases outside the gene matches: 6. The CDR3 consists of 17 residues. The CDR3 DNA sequence: TGTGCCAGCAGCTTTGGGACTAGCGGGGGGGCTTATGAGACCCAGTACTTC. Protein product: CASSFGTSGGAYETQYF.

This clonotype came up many times. The genes are TRBV30 and TRBJ2-3; D uncertain. Trimming shortened V by 5 bases and J by 5 bases, and 8 bases separated the two germline ends. The CDR3 covers 11 residues. Per the germline V gene, CDR1 is GTSNPN and CDR2 is SVGIG (reference sequence). This CDR3 reads CAWEWIDTQYF. CDR3 coding DNA: TGTGCCTGGGAGTGGATAGATACGCAGTATTTT.